The 27 T cell receptor beta chains presented below share a single source sample, sequenced in a study of ipilimumab plus nivolumab after autologous stem cell transplantation (dated by TCRdb to 2020 to 2022). Library prep was done by the immunoSEQ multiplex PCR assay. This is the immuneACCESS table as TCRdb keeps it, with only in-frame sequences that have V and J called. A part of the clones is gone; compared with another copy, unresolved V genes explain less than half, and the rest is unexplained. This sample gives around 4,900 clones in total; around two thirds of them show up just once. The biggest ten clones account for approximately 30% of the sample. Sequencing used PBMCs, obtained in a trial of ipilimumab plus nivolumab as post-transplant consolidation. The receptors stem from a male donor with multiple myeloma.

The CDR3: CASSPVPGNYGYTF. CDR3 sequence (DNA): TGTGCCAGCAGCCCTGTCCCAGGGAACTATGGCTACACCTTC. The rearrangement uses TRBV5-4 and TRBJ1-2; TRBD1 is a possible D gene (5 bases). Per germline, CDR1 SGHNT and CDR2 YYREEE (reference sequence). Deletions cut 4 bases from V and 2 bases from J, with 12 bases between. The CDR3 contains 14 residues. Filled out from reference TRBV5-4 and TRBJ1-2, the complete variable domain reads ETGVTQSPTHLIKTRGQQVTLRCSSQSGHNTVSWYQQALGQGPQFIFQYYREEENGRGNFPPRFSGLQFPNYSSELNVNALELDDSALYLCASSPVPGNYGYTFGSGTRLTVV.

The chain has TRBV28 and TRBJ2-2; 8 bases fit TRBD1. Germline V lookup: CDR1 MDHEN, CDR2 SYDVKM. The CDR3 consists of 16 residues. V lost 5 bases, J lost 0 bases, and 5 bases stayed unmatched. The CDR3 region has the DNA TGTGCCAGCAGTCCAGGGGGCGCACCGAACACCGGGGAGCTGTTTTTT. Protein: CASSPGGAPNTGELFF.

The chain recombines TRBV7-2 with TRBJ2-1; 11 bases fit TRBD2. V was clipped by 7 bases and J by 2 bases; unmatched bases: 4. This CDR3 region has 15 residues. The V gene's germline CDR1 is SGHTA and CDR2 FQGNSA. CDR3 sequence: CASTPTSGAYNEQFF. The CDR3 DNA is TGTGCCAGCACCCCGACTAGCGGGGCCTACAATGAGCAGTTCTTC.

The genes are TRBV7-3 and TRBJ2-2; TRBD2 matches at 12 bases. Per the germline V gene, CDR1 is SGHTA and CDR2 is FQGTGA. The junction had 7 bases not matched to a gene; V was cut back by 6 bases and J by 8 bases. The length of the CDR3 is 15 residues. The CDR3 coding sequence is TGTGCCAGCAGAATTGGACTAGCGGGGCTGGGGGAGCTGTTTTTT. Protein product: CASRIGLAGLGELFF.

This sequence joins TRBV19 and TRBJ1-1; TRBD1 aligns across 8 bases. V was clipped by 6 bases and J by 1 base; unmatched bases: 7. The CDR3 length is 15 residues. CDR1 is LNHDA and CDR2 is SQIVND in the germline V gene (reference sequence). CDR3 sequence reads: CASSPPGTGNTEAFF. The CDR3, as DNA: TGTGCCAGTAGCCCCCCCGGGACAGGGAACACTGAAGCTTTCTTT.

V is TRBV19 and J is TRBJ2-1, with TRBD1 as a possible D gene (5 bases). Looked up from germline, CDR1 is LNHDA and CDR2 is SQIVND (reference sequence). The CDR3 has 13 residues. V was clipped by 6 bases and J by 8 bases, with 14 bases between them. CDR3 DNA sequence: TGTGCCAGTAGCCTCATCCAAGGGGATGAGCAGTTCTTC. Its translation: CASSLIQGDEQFF. Based on the CDR3 plus reference TRBV19 and TRBJ2-1, the full variable domain is DGGITQSPKYLFRKEGQNVTLSCEQNLNHDAMYWYRQDPGQGLRLIYYSQIVNDFQKGDIAEGYSVSREKKESFPLTVTSAQKNPTAFYLCASSLIQGDEQFFGPGTRLTVL.

This rearrangement joins TRBV5-4 to TRBJ2-3; 10 nucleotides align to TRBD2. Losses at the gene ends were 1 base for V and 3 bases for J; bases not matched to a gene: 8. The germline V gene encodes CDR1 SGHNT and CDR2 YYREEE (reference sequence). This CDR3 comprises 17 residues. The CDR3 DNA sequence: TGTGCCAGCAGCTTGACCCTACTAGCGGGGCCAACAGATACGCAGTATTTT. It specifies CASSLTLLAGPTDTQYF.

The chain links TRBV10-3 to TRBJ1-1; tentatively, D is TRBD1 (6 bases). V was pared by 6 bases and J by 9 bases, with 23 bases between. Germline V gives CDR1 ENHRY, CDR2 SYGVKD. The CDR3 has 15 residues. CDR3 in amino acids: CAIRAGASGAEKAFF. The CDR3 DNA reads TGTGCCATCAGGGCCGGCGCTTCGGGGGCCGAAAAAGCTTTCTTT.

This clone was seen a few times. The genes are TRBV4-3 and TRBJ1-2; the match to TRBD1 covers 7 bases. CDR1 is LGHNA and CDR2 is YSLEER in the germline V gene. The CDR3 extends over 15 amino acids. V was clipped by 0 bases and J by 8 bases; unmatched bases: 9. CDR3 protein: CASSQDIRQGDGYTF. CDR3 coding DNA: TGCGCCAGCAGCCAAGATATTAGACAGGGTGACGGCTACACCTTC.

The chain uses TRBV7-2 and TRBJ2-5; 9 nucleotides agree with TRBD1. The CDR3 covers 15 residues. V lost 3 bases and J lost 2; bases outside the gene matches: 4. CDR1 SGHTA and CDR2 FQGNSA come from the germline V gene. The CDR3 DNA is TGTGCCAGCAGCTTGGGGGACAGGGATCAAGAGACCCAGTACTTC. This gives the protein CASSLGDRDQETQYF. Filled out from reference TRBV7-2 and TRBJ2-5, the complete variable domain reads GAGVSQSPSNKVTEKGKDVELRCDPISGHTALYWYRQSLGQGLEFLIYFQGNSAPDKSGLPSDRFSAERTGGSVSTLTIQRTQQEDSAVYLCASSLGDRDQETQYFGPGTRLLVL.

The chain is built from TRBV27 and TRBJ2-3, with D possibly matching TRBD2 (7 bases). The CDR3 loop spans 15 amino acids. Trimming took 2 bases from V and 4 from J, leaving 13 bases between them. Germline CDR1 is MNHEY and CDR2 is SMNVEV (reference sequence). The CDR3 nucleotides are TGTGCCAGCAGTTTAGAGCAGGGGAGGGCAGATACGCAGTATTTT. This encodes CASSLEQGRADTQYF.

This clone showed up just once. This chain connects TRBV25-1 to TRBJ2-7; 10 bases line up with TRBD1. The CDR3 is 16 residues long. V shed 8 bases and J 1 base; nucleotides not matched to a gene: 11. Germline V lookup: CDR1 MGHDK, CDR2 SYGVNS. CDR3 DNA: TGTGCCAGCCGTATTAGTTTGGGACAGGGGTCCTACGAGCAGTACTTC. Its protein product is CASRISLGQGSYEQYF.

This clone rates as hyperexpanded. V and J are TRBV20-1 and TRBJ1-1, with D unclear. CDR1 and CDR2 from the germline V gene are DFQATT and SNEGSKA (reference sequence). V was pared by 7 bases and J by 1 base, with 7 bases between. The CDR3 covers 11 residues. DNA of the CDR3: TGCAGTGTACCCGCGAACACTGAAGCTTTCTTT. Its translation is CSVPANTEAFF.

The chain combines TRBV5-1 with TRBJ2-3; the match to TRBD2 covers 9 bases. Per germline, CDR1 SGHRS and CDR2 YFSETQ. The CDR3 spans 15 residues. The V gene end was trimmed by 4 bases and the J gene end by 4 bases; junction bases not matched to a gene: 7. The CDR3 coding sequence is TGCGCCAGCAGCCCAGGACTAGCGAGGGCAGATACGCAGTATTTT. It translates to CASSPGLARADTQYF.

The V and J genes are TRBV21-1 and TRBJ2-7; the table's TRBD1 call for D was not verified on the DNA. TRBV21-1 is classified as a pseudogene. The CDR3 extends over 15 amino acids. The chain's CDR3 is CASSKDSFFSYEQYF. Written as DNA, the CDR3 is TGTGCCAGCAGCAAAGACAGTTTTTTCTCCTACGAGCAGTACTTC.

This rearrangement joins TRBV7-9 to TRBJ2-7; 9 bases align to TRBD1. Germline values: CDR1 SEHNR, CDR2 FQNEAQ (reference sequence). Trimming at V came to 0 bases and at J to 6 bases, leaving 6 bases not matched to a gene. This CDR3 comprises 15 residues. DNA for the CDR3: TGTGCCAGCAGCTTAGCGACAGGGGGACCGTCCGAGCAGTACTTC. It specifies CASSLATGGPSEQYF.

The chain uses TRBV21-1 and TRBJ2-1; the D call TRBD1 from the table was never checked on the DNA. TRBV21-1 counts as a pseudogene. The CDR3 totals 16 residues. The CDR3 DNA is TGTGCCAGCAGCCATGAAATTGGACAGATCTACAATGAGCAGTTCTTC. Its protein is CASSHEIGQIYNEQFF.

The chain recombines TRBV19 with TRBJ2-2, with TRBD2 as a possible D gene (6 bases). This CDR3 is built from 13 residues. Deletions cut 7 bases from V and 4 bases from J, with 10 bases between. CDR1 LNHDA and CDR2 SQIVND come from the germline V gene (reference sequence). The DNA of the CDR3 is TGTGCCAGTACCCCGACTAGCACCGGGGAGCTGTTTTTT. Its translation is CASTPTSTGELFF.

This chain links TRBV10-2 with TRBJ1-5; 7 nucleotides align to TRBD1. CDR3 size: 14 residues. The V and J ends lost 5 bases and 5 bases, in that order; junction bases with no gene match: 6. Germline values: CDR1 WSHSY, CDR2 SAAADI. DNA of the CDR3: TGCGCCAGCAGTCCCGGACAGGACCATCAGCCCCAGCATTTT. Translation: CASSPGQDHQPQHF.

This clone is categorized as medium-sized (0.01 to 0.1%). This sequence joins TRBV6-6 and TRBJ2-3; D gene ambiguous. Trimming removed 2 bases from V and 6 bases from J, with 6 bases in between. The germline V gene has CDR1 MNHNY and CDR2 SVGAGI (reference sequence). The CDR3 extends over 12 amino acids. The CDR3 region has the DNA TGTGCCAGCAGTTACGATCGGGATACGCAGTATTTT. It encodes CASSYDRDTQYF.

Note on this clone: A junction boundary mismatches the germline segment, possibly from a read error. The chain carries TRBV18 and TRBJ2-4; 7 nucleotides align to TRBD1. Germline assignment: CDR1 KGHSH and CDR2 LQKENI. This CDR3 region has 13 residues. The CDR3 region has the DNA TGTGCCAGCTCCCAGATTGAAGGGACAGAGTTCCACTTC. Its protein product is CASSQIEGTEFHF. Using reference TRBV18 and TRBJ2-4 for the parts outside the CDR3, the full variable domain is NAGVMQNPRHLVRRRGQEARLRCSPMKGHSHVYWYRQLPEEGLKFMVYLQKENIIDESGMPKERFSAEFPKEGPSILRIQQVVRGDSAAYFCASSQIEGTEFHFGAGTRLSVL.

This clone is a singleton in its sample. The same CDR3 arises from other DNA sequences in this sample as well. The chain carries TRBV11-3 and TRBJ1-5, with a tentative D call TRBD1 (6 bases). CDR1 and CDR2 (germline): SGHNT, YENEEA. CDR3 length equals 18 residues. Trimming left V 5 bases short and J 1 base short, with 21 bases between. The DNA of the CDR3 is TGTGCCAGCAGCCTGACTAGTCAGGGGACTTACAGCAATCAGCCCCAGCATTTT. Its translation: CASSLTSQGTYSNQPQHF.

This chain links TRBV27 with TRBJ2-1, with D unresolved. V lost 0 bases and J lost 8, with 8 bases in between. Germline values: CDR1 MNHEY, CDR2 SMNVEV (reference sequence). There are 13 residues in the CDR3. CDR3 bases: TGTGCCAGCAGTTTATCGTATTTCGATGAGCAGTTCTTC. Amino acid sequence: CASSLSYFDEQFF.

The chain is built from TRBV2 and TRBJ2-3; weak D call: TRBD2 (5 bases). Germline V lookup: CDR1 SNHLY, CDR2 FYNNEI. The V end lost 6 bases, the J end lost 2 bases, and 15 bases lay between the germline ends. This CDR3 is 15 amino acids long. The CDR3 nucleotides read TGTGCCAGCAGGATTAGCGATCACAACACAGATACGCAGTATTTT. Translation gives CASRISDHNTDTQYF.

The genes are TRBV7-9 and TRBJ1-2; unclear D gene. Germline loops: CDR1 SEHNR, CDR2 FQNEAQ (reference sequence). The CDR3 runs to 13 residues. Trimming removed 5 bases at V and 6 bases at J, with 13 bases between. The CDR3: CASSHTGSHGYTF. The CDR3 region has the DNA TGTGCCAGCAGCCACACCGGGAGCCATGGCTACACCTTC.

This chain uses TRBV9 with TRBJ1-2; TRBD1 agrees at 9 bases. Germline values: CDR1 SGDLS, CDR2 YYNGEE. Trimming removed 4 bases from V and 3 bases from J; junction bases left unmatched: 7. CDR3 length equals 15 residues. The CDR3 coding sequence is TGTGCCAGCAGCCCCCGGGACAGGGTAGACTATGGCTACACCTTC. This sequence encodes CASSPRDRVDYGYTF.

The chain links TRBV9 to TRBJ2-7; D might be TRBD2 (5 bases). Trimming took off 2 bases at V and 0 bases at J, with 9 bases between the two ends. The CDR3 length is 14 residues. Per germline, CDR1 SGDLS and CDR2 YYNGEE. This CDR3 is CASSVGGSSYEQYF. CDR3 sequence (DNA): TGTGCCAGCAGCGTTGGAGGCAGCTCCTACGAGCAGTACTTC. The full variable domain, in which reference TRBV9 and TRBJ2-7 provide the parts outside the CDR3, is DSGVTQTPKHLITATGQRVTLRCSPRSGDLSVYWYQQSLDQGLQFLIQYYNGEERAKGNILERFSAQQFPDLHSELNLSSLELGDSALYFCASSVGGSSYEQYFGPGTRLTVT.